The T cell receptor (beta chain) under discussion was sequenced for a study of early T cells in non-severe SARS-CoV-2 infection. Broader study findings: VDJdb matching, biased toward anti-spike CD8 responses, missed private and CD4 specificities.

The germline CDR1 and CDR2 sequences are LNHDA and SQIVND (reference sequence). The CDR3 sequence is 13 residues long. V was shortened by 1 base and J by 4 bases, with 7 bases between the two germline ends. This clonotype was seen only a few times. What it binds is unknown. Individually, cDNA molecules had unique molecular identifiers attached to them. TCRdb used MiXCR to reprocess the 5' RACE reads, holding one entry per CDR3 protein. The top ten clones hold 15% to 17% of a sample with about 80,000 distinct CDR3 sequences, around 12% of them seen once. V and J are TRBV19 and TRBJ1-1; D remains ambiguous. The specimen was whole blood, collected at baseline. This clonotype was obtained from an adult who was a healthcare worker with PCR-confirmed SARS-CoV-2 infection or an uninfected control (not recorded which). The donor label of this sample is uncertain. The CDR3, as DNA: TGTGCCAGTAGTATAGGGCCGAGCACTGAAGCTTTCTTT. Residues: CASSIGPSTEAFF.